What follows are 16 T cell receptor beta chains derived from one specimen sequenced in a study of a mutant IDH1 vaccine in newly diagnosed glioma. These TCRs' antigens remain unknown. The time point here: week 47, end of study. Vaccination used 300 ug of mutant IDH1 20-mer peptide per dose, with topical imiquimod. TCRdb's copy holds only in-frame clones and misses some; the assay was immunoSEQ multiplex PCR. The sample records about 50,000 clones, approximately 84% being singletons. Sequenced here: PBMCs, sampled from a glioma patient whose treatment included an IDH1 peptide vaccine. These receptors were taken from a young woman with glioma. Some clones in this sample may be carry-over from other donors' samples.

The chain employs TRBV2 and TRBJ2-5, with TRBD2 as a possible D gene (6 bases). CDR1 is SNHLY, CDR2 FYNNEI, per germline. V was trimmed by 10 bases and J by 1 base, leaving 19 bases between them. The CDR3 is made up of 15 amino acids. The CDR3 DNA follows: TGTGCCACCTCGGAGGGCTCCCCAGCCCAAGAGACCCAGTACTTC. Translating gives CATSEGSPAQETQYF.

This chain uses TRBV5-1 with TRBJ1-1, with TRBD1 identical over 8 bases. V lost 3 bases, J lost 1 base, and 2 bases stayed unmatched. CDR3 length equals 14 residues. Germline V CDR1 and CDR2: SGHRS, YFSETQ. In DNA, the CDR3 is TGCGCCAGCAGCTCCGGACAGGGGAACACTGAAGCTTTCTTT. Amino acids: CASSSGQGNTEAFF.

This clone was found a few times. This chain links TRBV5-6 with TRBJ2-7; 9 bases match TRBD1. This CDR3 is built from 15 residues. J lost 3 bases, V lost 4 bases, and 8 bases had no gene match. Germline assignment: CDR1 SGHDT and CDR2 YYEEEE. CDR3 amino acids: CASSRPGQGLYEQYF. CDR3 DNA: TGTGCCAGCAGCCGCCCGGGACAGGGCCTCTACGAGCAGTACTTC.

Here the CDR3 reads CASTSSFGSYEQYF. Written as DNA, the CDR3 is TGTGCCAGCACCAGTTCCTTTGGGTCCTACGAGCAGTACTTC. This chain uses TRBV7-9 with TRBJ2-7, with no clear D. V was pared by 7 bases and J by 1 base, with 14 bases between. Germline lookup yields CDR1 SEHNR and CDR2 FQNEAQ (reference sequence). The CDR3 is made up of 14 amino acids.

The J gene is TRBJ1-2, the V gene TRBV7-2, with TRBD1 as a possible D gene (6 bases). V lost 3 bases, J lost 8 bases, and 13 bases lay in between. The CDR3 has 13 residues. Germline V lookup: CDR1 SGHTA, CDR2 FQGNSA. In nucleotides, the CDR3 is TGTGCCAGCAGCTTTGGCAGGGGCATCGGCTACACCTTC. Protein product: CASSFGRGIGYTF. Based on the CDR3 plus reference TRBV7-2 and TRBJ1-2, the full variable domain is GAGVSQSPSNKVTEKGKDVELRCDPISGHTALYWYRQSLGQGLEFLIYFQGNSAPDKSGLPSDRFSAERTGGSVSTLTIQRTQQEDSAVYLCASSFGRGIGYTFGSGTRLTVV.

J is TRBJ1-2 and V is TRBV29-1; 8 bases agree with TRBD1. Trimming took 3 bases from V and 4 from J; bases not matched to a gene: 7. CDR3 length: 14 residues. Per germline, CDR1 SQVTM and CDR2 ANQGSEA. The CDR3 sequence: CSVEDRESSYGYTF. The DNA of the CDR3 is TGCAGCGTTGAGGACAGGGAAAGTAGCTATGGCTACACCTTC. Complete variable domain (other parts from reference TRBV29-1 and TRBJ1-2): SAVISQKPSRDICQRGTSLTIQCQVDSQVTMMFWYRQQPGQSLTLIATANQGSEATYESGFVIDKFPISRPNLTFSTLTVSNMSPEDSSIYLCSVEDRESSYGYTFGSGTRLTVV.

CDR3 in DNA: TGTGCCACCGGCTCCGGGCGGGGAGCGGGGACCCAGTACTTC. Protein sequence: CATGSGRGAGTQYF. The rearrangement uses TRBV15 and TRBJ2-5, with D possibly matching TRBD2 (6 bases). The length of the CDR3 is 14 residues. Germline lookup yields CDR1 LNHNV and CDR2 YYDKDF (reference sequence). Trimming shortened V by 8 bases and J by 7 bases, and 20 bases separated the two germline ends.

In nucleotides, the CDR3 is TGTGCCACCGGGACAGGGGGCCAAGCTAACTATGGCTACACCTTC. Encoded protein: CATGTGGQANYGYTF. The chain has TRBV10-3 and TRBJ1-2, with 12 bases identical to TRBD1. The length of the CDR3 is 15 residues. J gave up 0 bases and V 10 bases, and 6 bases lay outside the gene matches. Per germline, CDR1 ENHRY and CDR2 SYGVKD.

The CDR3 is CASSSPLSGAYEQYF. The CDR3 DNA follows: TGTGCCAGCAGCTCCCCCCTTAGCGGAGCCTACGAGCAGTACTTC. The genes are TRBV11-3 and TRBJ2-7, with D tentatively TRBD2 (6 bases). Looked up from germline, CDR1 is SGHNT and CDR2 is YENEEA. This CDR3 spans 15 amino acids. Trimming cost V 4 bases and J 2 bases, with 15 bases left between them.

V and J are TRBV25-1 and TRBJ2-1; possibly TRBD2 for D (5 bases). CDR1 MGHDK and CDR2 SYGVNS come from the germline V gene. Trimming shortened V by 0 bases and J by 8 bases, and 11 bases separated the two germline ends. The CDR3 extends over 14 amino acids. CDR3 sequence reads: CASSEYGPGDEQFF. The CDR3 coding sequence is TGTGCCAGCAGTGAATATGGTCCCGGGGATGAGCAGTTCTTC.

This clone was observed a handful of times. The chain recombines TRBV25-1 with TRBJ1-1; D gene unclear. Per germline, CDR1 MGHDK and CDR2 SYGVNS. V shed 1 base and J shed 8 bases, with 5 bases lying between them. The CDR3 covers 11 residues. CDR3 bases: TGTGCCAGCAGTGAATTCAACGAAGCTTTCTTT. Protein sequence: CASSEFNEAFF.

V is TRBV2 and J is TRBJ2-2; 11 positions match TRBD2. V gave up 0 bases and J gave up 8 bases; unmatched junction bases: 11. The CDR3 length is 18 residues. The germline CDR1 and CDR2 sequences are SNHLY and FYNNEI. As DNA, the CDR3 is TGTGCCAGCAGTGAAGCTAGCGGGAGGGCCCTCATTAGGGGGGAGCTGTTTTTT. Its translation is CASSEASGRALIRGELFF.

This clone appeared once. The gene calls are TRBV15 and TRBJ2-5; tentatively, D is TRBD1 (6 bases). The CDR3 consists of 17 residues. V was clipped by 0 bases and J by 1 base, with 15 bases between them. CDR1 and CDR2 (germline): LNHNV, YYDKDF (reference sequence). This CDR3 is CATSRDGLGGTQETQYF. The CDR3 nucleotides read TGTGCCACCAGCAGAGACGGGCTTGGGGGCACCCAAGAGACCCAGTACTTC.

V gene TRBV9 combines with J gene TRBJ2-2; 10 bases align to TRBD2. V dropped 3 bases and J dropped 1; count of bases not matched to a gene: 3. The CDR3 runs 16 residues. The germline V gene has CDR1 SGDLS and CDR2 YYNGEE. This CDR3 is CASSARLAGNTGELFF. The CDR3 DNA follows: TGTGCCAGCAGCGCACGACTAGCGGGGAACACCGGGGAGCTGTTTTTT.

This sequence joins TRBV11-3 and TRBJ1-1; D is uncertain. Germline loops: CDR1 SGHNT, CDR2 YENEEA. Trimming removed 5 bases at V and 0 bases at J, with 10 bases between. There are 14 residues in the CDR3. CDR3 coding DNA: TGTGCCAGCAGCCACACTTTGCTGAACACTGAAGCTTTCTTT. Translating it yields CASSHTLLNTEAFF.

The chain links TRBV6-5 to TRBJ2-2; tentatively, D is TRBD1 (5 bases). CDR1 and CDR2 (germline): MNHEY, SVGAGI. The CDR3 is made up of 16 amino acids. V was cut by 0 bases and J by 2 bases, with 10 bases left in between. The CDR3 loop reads CASSYSNRINTGELFF. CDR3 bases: TGTGCCAGCAGTTACTCGAACAGGATTAACACCGGGGAGCTGTTTTTT.